In its sample, the clone carrying this T cell receptor (beta chain) was seen many times. Its antigen is currently unknown. The time point is: newly diagnosed GD, antithyroid drugs for less than 3 months. PBMC-extracted RNA yielded the TCR library. The CDR3 has 13 residues. Per germline, CDR1 DFQATT and CDR2 SNEGSKA (reference sequence). The V and J ends lost 1 base and 7 bases respectively, with 11 bases between them. This entry belongs to a study of regulatory T cells in long-lasting Graves disease. Study-level points and caveats: Persistent disease preferred TRBV28, TRBJ1-2 and TRBJ2-5. Shared public clonotypes totalled 2,741 in persistent patients, compared with approximately 970 in new patients.

Libraries of TCR beta came from iRepertoire HTBI primers plus Arm-PCR of CDR3 regions. TCRdb passed the multiplex PCR reads through MiXCR, listing each CDR3 protein once. The sample has 400,000 to 650,000 distinct CDR3 sequences, approximately 16% seen once. The data were also submitted as part of a second study, on T cells in Graves' hyperthyroidism and ophthalmopathy.

Source: peripheral blood mononuclear cells (PBMCs), taken at new diagnosis, from a patient treated with antithyroid drugs. This sequence originates from a woman aged 35 to 60 with Graves disease. The genes are TRBV20-1 and TRBJ1-5, with D hard to call. The DNA for the CDR3 is TGCAGTGCTAGAGTCTCTCTGGAACAGCCCCAGCATTTT. Its translation: CSARVSLEQPQHF.